These T cell receptor beta chains were read from a single sample in a study of blood T cell repertoires in COVID-19. Sequencing used immunoSEQ multiplex PCR; TCRdb keeps in-frame clones, though not all of them. The sample yields about 250,000 clones, about nine tenths seen once. Sequencing was done on a sample of PBMCs or T cells enriched from blood (not recorded which). The receptors derive from a woman under 40 with acute COVID-19. Each CDR3 is given with its conserved first and last residue. Each record gives: clone size, J gene, V gene, D gene, CDR3 protein, CDR3 DNA. The D gene is left open where the match is weak. Clone size is not always given. Where it is, it says once, few, many or a class for expanded clones.

NA,TRBJ2-3,TRBV19,NA,CASSMGARGTDTQYF,TGTGCCAGTAGTATGGGGGCCAGAGGTACAGATACGCAGTATTTT
NA,TRBJ2-7,TRBV7-9,TRBD1,CASSSQGAYEQYF,TGTGCCAGCAGCTCCCAGGGGGCCTACGAGCAGTACTTC
NA,TRBJ1-2,TRBV5-4,TRBD1,CASSYTGGDGYTF,TGTGCCAGCAGCTACACAGGGGGCGATGGCTACACCTTC
once,TRBJ2-7,TRBV15,NA,CATSRGMGQEIYEQYF,TGTGCCACCAGCAGAGGGATGGGGCAGGAGATCTACGAGCAGTACTTC
NA,TRBJ2-3,TRBV10-1,TRBD1,CASSDETGNTDTQYF,TGCGCCAGCAGTGACGAGACAGGGAACACAGATACGCAGTATTTT
NA,TRBJ2-3,TRBV12-5,NA,CASWTSSTDTQYF,TGTGCTAGTTGGACTTCGAGCACAGATACGCAGTATTTT
NA,TRBJ2-3,TRBV6-5,NA,CASNTRGTDTQYF,TGTGCCAGCAATACCCGGGGCACAGATACGCAGTATTTT
NA,TRBJ2-7,TRBV7-2,NA,CASSTYHEQYF,TGTGCCAGCAGCACCTACCACGAGCAGTACTTC
once,TRBJ2-1,TRBV5-1,NA,CASSEAGAYNEQFF,TGCGCCAGCAGCGAGGCGGGTGCCTACAATGAGCAGTTCTTC
NA,TRBJ2-7,TRBV5-6,NA,CASSLEPTYEQYF,TGTGCCAGCAGCTTGGAGCCCACCTACGAGCAGTACTTC
NA,TRBJ1-3,TRBV10-3,NA,CAISPRDGAQGNTIYF,TGTGCCATCAGTCCCCGAGACGGAGCCCAGGGAAACACCATATATTTT
NA,TRBJ1-5,TRBV4-1,NA,CASSSRSGTNNQPQHF,TGCGCCAGCAGCTCCCGGTCAGGGACAAACAATCAGCCCCAGCATTTT
NA,TRBJ2-3,TRBV27,TRBD1,CASGTDPSTDTQYF,TGTGCCAGCGGGACAGATCCTAGCACAGATACGCAGTATTTT
NA,TRBJ2-7,TRBV19,TRBD1,CASTPGTGGYEQYF,TGTGCCAGTACCCCGGGGACAGGGGGCTACGAGCAGTACTTC
once,TRBJ2-2,TRBV3-1/TRBV3-2,TRBD1,CASSPGGRGPDGELFF,TGTGCCAGCAGCCCAGGGGGCAGGGGACCGGACGGGGAGCTGTTTTTT
once,TRBJ1-1,TRBV7-2,NA,CASSLPDTLNTEAFF,TGTGCCAGCAGCTTACCGGACACACTAAACACTGAAGCTTTCTTT
once,TRBJ2-3,TRBV2,TRBD2,CARKSGGAVGSTDTQYF,TGTGCCAGGAAAAGCGGGGGGGCGGTTGGGAGCACAGATACGCAGTATTTT
NA,TRBJ2-4,TRBV14,TRBD1,CASRRTGVENIQYF,TGTGCCAGCAGGCGGACAGGGGTCGAAAACATTCAGTACTTC
NA,TRBJ1-1,TRBV6-2/TRBV6-3,TRBD1,CASSSTGITEAFF,TGTGCCAGCAGTTCGACAGGGATAACGGAGGCTTTCTTT
NA,TRBJ2-2,TRBV3-1/TRBV3-2,NA,CASSQGTNTGELFF,TGTGCCAGCAGCCAGGGCACGAACACCGGGGAGCTGTTTTTT
NA,TRBJ1-6,TRBV6-5,NA,CASRLVDSENSPLHF,TGTGCCAGCAGACTCGTCGACAGCGAAAATTCACCCCTCCACTTT
NA,TRBJ2-7,TRBV14,NA,CASSHRGEHLGAYEQYF,TGTGCCAGCAGCCATCGGGGAGAGCACCTTGGGGCCTACGAGCAGTACTTC